A selection of T cell receptor beta chains follows, all from one sample in a study of CD8+CD57+ T cells in acquired aplastic anemia. In TCRdb, the reads were re-called with MiXCR into one record per CDR3 protein. The data contain more than 250,000 distinct CDR3 sequences, around three fifths of them singletons. Sequenced: sorted CD4+, CD8+, or CD8+CD57+ T cells (not recorded which) from PBMCs. The origin of the receptors is a human donor with severe aplastic anemia or a healthy control (not recorded which). The CDR3 runs from the conserved cysteine through the conserved F or W. The D gene is left open where the match is weak. The listing skips clone size in some rows; elsewhere it reads once, few, many or a size class.

D	V	J	length	size	DNA	CDR3
NA	TRBV20-1	TRBJ1-6	14	many	TGCAGTGCCGAGGGGAGCTCCTATAATTCACCCCTCCACTTT	CSAEGSSYNSPLHF
NA	TRBV10-3	TRBJ1-6	12	NA	TGTGCCAGCAGCCCACGGAGTTCACCCCTCCACTTT	CASSPRSSPLHF
NA	TRBV10-3	TRBJ2-7	13	NA	TGTGCCATCAGTGAGTACAGGGTGAACGAGCAGTACTTC	CAISEYRVNEQYF
NA	TRBV10-2	TRBJ2-5	15	NA	TGCGCCAGCAGGCCCCCGGAACAGGGCCGGCCCCCAAGCTTCTTC	CASRPPEQGRPPSFF
TRBD2	TRBV9	TRBJ2-7	16	NA	TGTGCCAGCAGCGTCGGACTAGCGGGGAGCTCCTACGAGCAGTACTTC	CASSVGLAGSSYEQYF
NA	TRBV29-1	TRBJ1-2	14	NA	TGCAGCGTTCTTAGGGGGGGAGGTACGGAAGGCTACACCTTC	CSVLRGGGTEGYTF
NA	TRBV7-6	TRBJ1-6	13	few	TGTGCCAGCAGCCCAACAGGGCAGTCTACCCTCCACTTT	CASSPTGQSTLHF
NA	TRBV10-3	TRBJ2-7	12	NA	TGTTCGACCGCCCAGTACCACTACGGGCAGTACTTC	CSTAQYHYGQYF
NA	TRBV2	TRBJ2-7	17	NA	TGTGCCAGCAGTGGTATAGGAAGAGGACAGTCCTCCTACGAGCAGTACTTC	CASSGIGRGQSSYEQYF
NA	TRBV12-3/TRBV12-4	TRBJ2-7	11	many	TGTGCCAGCAGTTTAGCTCGCGAGCAGTACTTC	CASSLAREQYF
TRBD1	TRBV18	TRBJ1-5	16	NA	TGTGCCAGCTCGGGGACCGGGACAGGGTCCCGTCAGCCCCAGCATTTT	CASSGTGTGSRQPQHF
NA	TRBV12-3/TRBV12-4	TRBJ2-7	18	NA	TGTGCCAGCAGTTTGGGCGGGCGGTGGGGACAAGGCTCGCTGGAGCAGTACTTC	CASSLGGRWGQGSLEQYF
TRBD1	TRBV19	TRBJ1-4	16	many	TGTGCCAGTAGTATAGTTTCCGGGACAGGGGGTGAAAAACTGTTTTTT	CASSIVSGTGGEKLFF
TRBD1	TRBV20-1	TRBJ2-7	13	NA	TGCAGTGCCTCCGGGACAGAGAACTACGAGCAGTACTTC	CSASGTENYEQYF
TRBD1	TRBV20-1	TRBJ2-7	13	NA	TGCAGTGCTCGGGGACAGGCGACCTACGAGCAGTACTTC	CSARGQATYEQYF
NA	TRBV5-1	TRBJ1-6	15	NA	TGCGCCAGCAGCCCCCTTTCGGGAGGCAATTCACCCCTCCACTTT	CASSPLSGGNSPLHF
TRBD2	TRBV7-9	TRBJ2-1	14	NA	TGTGCCAGCAGCTTCGGGGGAGGGACTAATGAGCAGTTCTTC	CASSFGGGTNEQFF
TRBD1	TRBV12-3/TRBV12-4	TRBJ1-6	13	NA	TGTGCCAGCAGGCGCGGGACAGCCTCAGCCCTCCACTTT	CASRRGTASALHF
NA	TRBV5-1	TRBJ2-7	13	NA	TGCGCCAGCAGCTCCGTACAGGGCTACGAGCAGTACTTC	CASSSVQGYEQYF
NA	TRBV7-3	TRBJ2-2	18	many	TGTGCCAGCAGCTTAACGGTCAACGGACTCCTGAACACCGGGGAGCTGTTTTTT	CASSLTVNGLLNTGELFF
TRBD1	TRBV15	TRBJ1-4	20	many	TGTGCCACCAGCAGAGATAAATTTGTGTCAGGGGGCCGCACTAATGAAAAACTGTTTTTT	CATSRDKFVSGGRTNEKLFF
TRBD1	TRBV20-1	TRBJ1-1	12	many	TGCAGTGCTAGACCAGGGGGAACTGAAGCTTTCTTT	CSARPGGTEAFF
NA	TRBV25-1	TRBJ1-2	16	NA	TGTGCCAGCAGTGAATCGCGAGCAGGGGATATTCGTGGCTACACCTTC	CASSESRAGDIRGYTF
NA	TRBV12-3/TRBV12-4	TRBJ2-3	14	many	TGTGCCAGCAGTGAGGACCTCAGGGCAGATACGCAGTATTTT	CASSEDLRADTQYF